The sequence of this T cell receptor (beta chain) was determined in a study of blood T cells in healthy people across ages (dated by TCRdb to the mid-2010s). In the study overall: In model experiments, template switching captured about one uniquely barcoded TCR beta cDNA molecule for every two T cells. To track age-related changes in TCR beta repertoire diversity, the study relied on deep sequencing normalized with unique cDNA molecular identifiers. Four age groups were formed from the donors: young (average 16 years), middle-aged (around 40), aged (62) and long-lived (about 80). Using the same blood draw, the study looked at two additional independent replicas of 1 million unique cDNA reads for two donors, one aged 18 to 30 and the other aged 80 or older. Overall results and qualifications from the work: Compared with the aged group, more naive CD4+ T cells, fewer expanded clones and increased TCR diversity were shown by the long-lived group, suggesting age selection. Bulk unsorted PBMC profiling prevented conclusive comparison of naive and antigen-experienced compartments. The percentage of naive T cells measured by flow cytometry correlated strongly with observed TCR beta diversity. Estimates of total diversity from one million sequenced T cells were regarded as lower bounds and underestimates. As age increased, observed TCR beta diversity per million T cells dropped in a roughly linear way, and a significant reduction was already evident by age about 40. The CMV infection status of donors was not known, potentially confounding age-related changes in expanded clonotypes.

The approximately 39 donors, aged about 6 to 100 years, were systemically healthy Caucasian individuals from Russia. Each donor gave 8.5 to 10 milliliters of peripheral blood, collected into EDTA-treated Vacutainer tubes. PBMCs were isolated by Ficoll-Paque density-gradient centrifugation, with at least 6.5 million obtained per sample. Trizol reagent was used to extract total RNA from PBMCs, with at least 5.5 micrograms per sample. The percentages of naive CD45RAhigh/CD27high T cells were determined by flow cytometry on a PBMC aliquot from every donor. There are a few counts of this clonotype. Its antigen is currently not known. It has no much larger one-base neighbor in the sample; base qualities were not kept. The receptor library was made with 5' RACE. Sequenced on an Illumina HiSeq 2500. The second PCR ran for roughly 7 to 12 cycles and used a J-beta primer mix along with a sample-barcoded 5' primer. A unique molecular identifier was introduced onto each TCR beta cDNA molecule by a template-switch 5' adaptor carrying 12 random nucleotides. Each sample yielded at least 2.5 million CDR3-containing paired-end reads. All of the RNA was converted into first-strand cDNA using the Mint cDNA synthesis kit, with a TRBC-specific oligonucleotide serving as the primer. Following uracil-DNA glycosylase treatment, a first 18-cycle PCR with universal primers M1SS and BC2_uni_R was performed on all cDNA. In the source study's methods: Each sample was normalized by randomly selecting 1 million high-quality reads, each carrying a distinct molecular identifier. Reads sharing molecular identifiers were discarded rather than binned into consensus sequences. MiTCR, run with a Q25 quality threshold and the strictest error-elimination algorithm, handled CDR3 identification, clonotype clustering and error correction. A nonparametric unseen species model with Euler transformation was used to estimate lower-bound total TCR beta diversity. The public sequencing data were trimmed at Q25 with fastp and processed into clonotypes with MiXCR by TCRdb, which kept only in-frame beta chains. Every distinct CDR3 protein forms one entry, paired with its most common genes and DNA. TCRdb, not the original authors, processed these V and J calls. Across this sample there are 800,000 or so distinct CDR3 sequences, with around 25% seen only once. The ten largest clones take up under 4.5% of the sample.

Reading from cysteine to phenylalanine, the CDR3 counts 15 amino acids. Of the read, only the CDR3 DNA is kept; its 45 bases are in frame from base 1. As encoded in the germline V gene, CDR1 is LGHNA while CDR2 is YSLEER. Germline trimming amounts to 1 base on V and 4 bases on J, with 5 as the count of junction bases outside the gene matches. These same data were also listed under a study on T cells of mothers and their children. The second study's paper adds: Nine systemically healthy Caucasian individuals served as donors, namely three mothers together with their six children. cDNA synthesis consumed the entire amount of extracted RNA, loaded at around 1.4 ug RNA in each 15 ul reaction. In the second PCR, the M1S primer added sample barcodes and 2-4 random nucleotides. Over 9 million TCR beta CDR3 reads came from each mother, compared with 2.5 million to 3.5 million reads from each child. TCR recombination output is similarly shaped by thymic selection in related and unrelated pairs, with a minor effect exerted by inherited differences. Related mother-child pairs always showed normalized repertoire overlap that was slightly higher than in unrelated mother-child pairs, though the difference was never significant. No persistent microchimeric T cell clones were detected, at a sensitivity of approximately 100 clones per million clonotypes. To look for features that set related mother-child pairs apart from unrelated individuals, the researchers ran deep NGS to compare the TCR beta repertoires of mothers and children. The mean age was about 38 +/- 4 years for the mothers and approximately 11 +/- 4 years for the children. After adapters were ligated using NEBNext reagents, the libraries underwent 100+100 nt paired-end sequencing on an Illumina HiSeq 2000. To avoid cross-contamination, the mother libraries and the child libraries were prepared a month apart and sequenced in separate runs. Each donor had between about 500,000 and 2,100,000 distinct TCR beta clonotypes identified. Naive TCR beta clonotypes were estimated from low-frequency clonotypes matched to each donor's FACS-determined naive share, without sorting.

The sequencing sample was made of blood. This sequence originates from a boy between 10 and 17 years old in good health. The sequence is built from TRBV4-3 and TRBJ2-7, and TRBD1 matches 9 of the central bases. Read as DNA, the sequence is TGCGCCAGCAGCCAAGGACAGGGGGTCCCTTACGAGCAGTACTTC. The resulting protein is CASSQGQGVPYEQYF.